The 25 T cell receptor beta chains presented below share a single source sample, sequenced in a study of neurological immune-mediated disorders. TCRdb re-called the 5' RACE reads through MiXCR, storing one row per CDR3 protein. The sample lists 55,000 to 75,000 distinct CDR3 sequences, roughly an eighth occurring once. Sequenced: PBMCs. The receptor set was obtained from a woman aged 55-75 years with HTLV-1-associated myelopathy (HAM/TSP).

This clonotype was seen repeatedly, ten times or more. This chain uses TRBV27 with TRBJ2-7; maybe TRBD1 (5 bases). Germline CDR1 is MNHEY and CDR2 is SMNVEV (reference sequence). The CDR3 runs 13 residues. V was trimmed by 3 bases and J by 0 bases, leaving 6 bases between them. The CDR3, as DNA: TGTGCCAGCAGTTTTGGGGCCTCCTACGAGCAGTACTTC. Its protein is CASSFGASYEQYF.

This clonotype was recorded at least ten times. The chain carries TRBV2 and TRBJ2-2; perhaps TRBD1 as D (6 bases). Germline CDR1 is SNHLY and CDR2 is FYNNEI. Trimming removed 2 bases from V and 7 bases from J, with 11 bases in between. This CDR3 has 14 amino acids. The CDR3 DNA reads TGTGCCAGCAGTGAAAAACAGGGCGGCGGGGAGCTGTTTTTT. Its translation: CASSEKQGGGELFF.

This clonotype was seen repeatedly, ten times or more. The chain combines TRBV5-1 with TRBJ2-7, with TRBD1 identical over 9 bases. From germline, CDR1 is SGHRS and CDR2 YFSETQ. The V segment lost 4 bases and the J segment 2 bases; nucleotides outside the gene matches: 7. This CDR3 spans 15 amino acids. The CDR3 loop reads CASSTLTGGAYEQYF. CDR3 bases: TGCGCCAGCAGCACCTTGACAGGGGGAGCCTACGAGCAGTACTTC.

This clonotype was recorded many times. This rearrangement joins TRBV6-6 to TRBJ1-5; no definite D call. Germline CDR1 reads MNHNY; CDR2 reads SVGAGI (reference sequence). V lost 0 bases to trimming and J lost 7 bases, with 10 bases between them. The CDR3 extends over 14 amino acids. The CDR3: CASSYSFQEQPQHF. The CDR3 DNA follows: TGTGCCAGCAGTTACTCTTTCCAGGAGCAGCCCCAGCATTTT.

With regard to this clonotype: Compared with germline, one end of the junction differs, possibly owing to a read error. This sequence joins TRBV20-1 and TRBJ1-1; D is uncertain. This CDR3 region has 12 residues. Germline V lookup: CDR1 DFQATT, CDR2 SNEGSKA (reference sequence). CDR3 sequence reads: CSAFTLNTEDFF. The CDR3 DNA reads TGCAGTGCTTTTACACTGAACACTGAAGATTTCTTT.

This clonotype appeared once. J is TRBJ2-1 and V is TRBV20-1; TRBD2 is a possible D gene (6 bases). Trimming shortened V by 0 bases and J by 4 bases, and 16 bases separated the two germline ends. Looked up from germline, CDR1 is DFQATT and CDR2 is SNEGSKA (reference sequence). The CDR3 contains 16 residues. The CDR3 region has the DNA TGCAGTGCTAGAGATAGTAGGCCGGGAGTGTACAATGAGCAGTTCTTC. Amino acids: CSARDSRPGVYNEQFF.

This clonotype occurred many times. J is TRBJ2-1 and V is TRBV3-1; no firm D call. With 0 bases removed from V and 8 bases from J, the gap between germline ends came to 11 bases. The germline V gene encodes CDR1 LGHDT and CDR2 YNNKEL (reference sequence). This CDR3 comprises 14 residues. The DNA for the CDR3 is TGTGCCAGCAGCCAAGATAAGAGCTTGGATGAGCAGTTCTTC. Translation gives CASSQDKSLDEQFF.

This clonotype was seen repeatedly, ten times or more. The chain carries TRBV7-2 and TRBJ2-3; no clear D. The germline V gene has CDR1 SGHTA and CDR2 FQGNSA. V lost 3 bases to trimming and J lost 4 bases, with 14 bases between them. The CDR3 covers 15 residues. CDR3 in DNA: TGTGCCAGCAGCTTGGGTGGATTTCGTCCAGATACGCAGTATTTT. This translates into CASSLGGFRPDTQYF.

This clonotype has at least ten counts. The gene calls are TRBV5-5 and TRBJ2-2; no definite D call. Trimming stripped 1 base from V and 1 base from J, with 11 bases between. The CDR3 spans 16 residues. Germline V lookup: CDR1 SGHKS, CDR2 YYEKEE (reference sequence). This CDR3 reads CASSLTWSMNTGELFF. The CDR3 nucleotides are TGTGCCAGCAGCTTGACATGGTCGATGAACACCGGGGAGCTGTTTTTT.

This clonotype was detected many times. The chain combines TRBV7-2 with TRBJ2-7; 8 positions match TRBD1. CDR1 SGHTA and CDR2 FQGNSA come from the germline V gene. This CDR3 has 14 residues. The V gene end was trimmed by 4 bases and the J gene end by 1 base; junction bases not matched to a gene: 3. CDR3: CASSSGGSSYEQYF. CDR3 in DNA: TGTGCCAGCAGCTCAGGGGGCTCATCCTACGAGCAGTACTTC.

This clonotype was picked up many times. The chain employs TRBV5-1 and TRBJ2-1; D assignment may be TRBD1 or TRBD2 (6 bases each). Between the trimmed V and J ends, which lost 0 bases and 3 bases, there was a span of 10 bases. The length of the CDR3 is 15 residues. Germline-derived CDR1 and CDR2 are SGHRS and YFSETQ. CDR3 sequence: CASSLAGARYNEQFF. The CDR3 DNA sequence: TGCGCCAGCAGCTTGGCGGGGGCGCGCTACAATGAGCAGTTCTTC.

The chain carries TRBV29-1 and TRBJ1-1; no clear D. This CDR3 contains 12 residues. Germline V gives CDR1 SQVTM, CDR2 ANQGSEA. V gave up 5 bases and J gave up 3 bases, with 10 bases separating them. The CDR3 is CSVQNRDTEAFF. The DNA for the CDR3 is TGCAGCGTTCAGAACCGGGACACTGAAGCTTTCTTT.

This clonotype was counted at least ten times. This chain connects TRBV5-1 to TRBJ2-7; D possibly corresponds to TRBD1 (5 bases). V dropped 0 bases and J dropped 5 bases, with 18 bases sitting between them. Germline loops: CDR1 SGHRS, CDR2 YFSETQ. The CDR3 consists of 16 residues. CDR3 region: CASSLGDSRVTDEQYF. In nucleotides, the CDR3 is TGCGCCAGCAGCTTGGGCGATTCCAGGGTTACGGACGAGCAGTACTTC.

This clonotype was detected many times. This chain links TRBV20-1 with TRBJ1-1, with 8 nucleotides matching TRBD1. This CDR3 is built from 14 residues. Germline CDR1 DFQATT, CDR2 SNEGSKA (reference sequence). V was clipped by 6 bases and J by 1 base; unmatched bases: 7. The DNA of the CDR3 is TGCAGTGCCATTATCCAGGGGGCGAACACTGAAGCTTTCTTT. Translated: CSAIIQGANTEAFF.

The sample holds a few counts of this clonotype. The V call is TRBV28, the J call TRBJ2-5; tentative D call: TRBD2 (6 bases). CDR1 MDHEN and CDR2 SYDVKM come from the germline V gene. V was clipped by 3 bases and J by 7 bases, with 9 bases between them. The CDR3 runs to 12 residues. CDR3 coding DNA: TGTGCCAGCAGTTTCGGGGGTTGGACCCAGTACTTC. Translating it yields CASSFGGWTQYF.

This clonotype was detected many times. The V and J genes are TRBV20-1 and TRBJ1-2; 7 nucleotides match TRBD1. Germline-derived CDR1 and CDR2 are DFQATT and SNEGSKA (reference sequence). CDR3 length equals 12 residues. With V trimmed by 4 bases and J by 4 bases, 3 bases remained unmatched. CDR3 protein: CSATGGIYGYTF. In DNA, the CDR3 is TGCAGTGCTACAGGGGGAATCTATGGCTACACCTTC.

This clonotype was seen many times. The chain employs TRBV5-1 and TRBJ2-7; D might be TRBD2 (5 bases). Trimming stripped 2 bases from V and 3 bases from J, with 18 bases between. Germline assignment: CDR1 SGHRS and CDR2 YFSETQ. The length of the CDR3 is 16 residues. The CDR3 spells CASSFGSRTEYYEQYF. The CDR3 DNA follows: TGCGCCAGCAGCTTCGGATCCAGGACTGAGTACTACGAGCAGTACTTC.

This clonotype was detected ten times or more. This chain connects TRBV3-1 to TRBJ2-1; TRBD2 aligns across 12 bases. V lost 0 bases and J lost 10; bases outside the gene matches: 4. Germline V gene lookup returns CDR1 LGHDT and CDR2 YNNKEL (reference sequence). The CDR3 has 15 residues. The CDR3 bases are TGTGCCAGCAGCCAAGATTCTAGCGGGAGGGCCGAGCAGTTCTTC. It codes for CASSQDSSGRAEQFF.

This clonotype occurred many times. The chain employs TRBV7-2 and TRBJ2-7, with D perhaps matching TRBD1 or TRBD2 (6 bases each). This CDR3 spans 12 amino acids. Germline V gene sequence: CDR1 SGHTA, CDR2 FQGNSA. V shed 4 bases and J shed 9 bases, with 13 bases lying between them. CDR3 region: CASSSPGGRQYF. The CDR3 coding sequence is TGTGCCAGCAGCTCCCCCGGGGGCAGGCAGTACTTC.

This clonotype appeared many times. The chain couples TRBV6-2 or TRBV6-3 to TRBJ2-7; 7 positions match TRBD2. The germline V gene encodes CDR1 MNHEY and CDR2 SVGEGT. Unmatched junction bases numbered 3, after V lost 0 bases and J lost 4 bases. The CDR3 covers 14 residues. CDR3 residues: CASSYSGGSYEQYF. In nucleotides, the CDR3 is TGTGCCAGCAGTTACTCCGGCGGGAGTTACGAGCAGTACTTC.

This clonotype was detected ten times or more. The rearrangement joins TRBV5-1 to TRBJ2-3, with 9 bases matching TRBD2. The V segment lost 4 bases and the J segment 0 bases; nucleotides outside the gene matches: 3. Germline CDR1 reads SGHRS; CDR2 reads YFSETQ. CDR3 length equals 15 residues. CDR3 amino acids: CASSPTSGSTDTQYF. Written as DNA, the CDR3 is TGCGCCAGCAGCCCGACTAGCGGTAGCACAGATACGCAGTATTTT.

This clonotype was seen at least ten times. The chain combines TRBV6-5 with TRBJ2-2, with D possibly being TRBD2 (6 bases). Germline V CDR1 and CDR2: MNHEY, SVGAGI. V shed 2 bases and J shed 4 bases, with 8 bases lying between them. The CDR3 consists of 14 residues. The CDR3 here is CASSYGGATGELFF. For the CDR3, the DNA is TGTGCCAGCAGTTACGGCGGGGCCACCGGGGAGCTGTTTTTT.

In its sample, this clonotype was seen many times. This chain connects TRBV6-5 to TRBJ1-6, with no clear D. V lost 5 bases and J 6 bases, leaving 5 bases between the germline ends. Germline CDR1 and CDR2: MNHEY and SVGAGI. The CDR3 has 12 residues. This chain's CDR3 is CASSRTNSPLHF. CDR3 nucleotide sequence: TGTGCCAGCAGTAGGACTAATTCACCCCTCCACTTT.

The gene calls are TRBV4-1 and TRBJ2-1; TRBD2 agrees at 11 bases. J lost 6 bases, V lost 9 bases, and 7 bases had no gene match. This CDR3 spans 14 amino acids. Germline V lookup: CDR1 MGHRA, CDR2 YSYEKL. This CDR3 reads CASSIAGGLNEQFF. CDR3 DNA sequence: TGCGCCAGTTCCATAGCGGGGGGGCTCAATGAGCAGTTCTTC.

This clonotype was seen repeatedly, ten times or more. The chain links TRBV2 to TRBJ1-3; unclear D gene. V lost 11 bases, J lost 0 bases, and 14 bases lay in between. The germline gives CDR1 SNHLY, CDR2 FYNNEI. CDR3 length: 14 amino acids. As DNA, the CDR3 is TGTGCCGGAGCAGAGACCGGCTCTGGAAACACCATATATTTT. Its translation: CAGAETGSGNTIYF.